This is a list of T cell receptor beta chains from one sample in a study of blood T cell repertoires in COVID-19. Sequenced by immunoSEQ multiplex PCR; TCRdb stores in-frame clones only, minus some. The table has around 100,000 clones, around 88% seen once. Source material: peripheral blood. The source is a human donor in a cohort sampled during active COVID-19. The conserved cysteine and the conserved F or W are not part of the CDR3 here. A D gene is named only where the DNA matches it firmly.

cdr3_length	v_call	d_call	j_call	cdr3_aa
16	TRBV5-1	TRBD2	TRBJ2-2	ASSHISGTSGHPGELF
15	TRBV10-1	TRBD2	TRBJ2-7	ASSGKTSGRAPYEQY
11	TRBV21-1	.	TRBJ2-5	ASSPDREETQY
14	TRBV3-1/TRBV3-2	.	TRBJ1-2	ASSHTTHGECYGYT
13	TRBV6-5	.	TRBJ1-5	ASSYRVGGDQPQH
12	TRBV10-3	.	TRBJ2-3	AIASGTSTDTQY
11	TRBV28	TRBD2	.	ASFLAGASEQY
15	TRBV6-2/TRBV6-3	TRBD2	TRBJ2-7	ASSYTYSGSSSYEQY
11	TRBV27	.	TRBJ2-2	ASSPRATGELF
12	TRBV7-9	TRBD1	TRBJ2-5	ASSSDRGLETQY
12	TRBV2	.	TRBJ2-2	ASRAGSGTGELF
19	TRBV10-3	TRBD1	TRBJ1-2	AISETLRQGGKKGFDYGYT
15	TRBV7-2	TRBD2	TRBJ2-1	ASSYRTSGSTYNEQF
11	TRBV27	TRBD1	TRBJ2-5	ASGGQGLKTQY
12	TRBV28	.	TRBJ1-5	ASRPPGGNQPQH
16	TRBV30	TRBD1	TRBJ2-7	AWSQGQGFSFKAYEQY
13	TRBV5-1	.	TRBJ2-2	ASSLVRLNTGELF
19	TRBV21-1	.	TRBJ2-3	ASSKALLGRGIVPIPDTQY
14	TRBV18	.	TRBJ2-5	ASSPLTSGSVETQY
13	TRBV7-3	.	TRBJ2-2	ASSLGGTNTGELF
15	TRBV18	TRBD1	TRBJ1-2	ASSPLSQGRIDYGYT
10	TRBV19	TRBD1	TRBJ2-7	ASLGQGGEQY
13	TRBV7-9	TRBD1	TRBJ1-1	ASSSDRGLNTEAF
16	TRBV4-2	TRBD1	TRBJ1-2	ASSQDGGQGARGYGYT
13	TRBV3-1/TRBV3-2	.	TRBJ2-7	ASSQDPVSVGEQY
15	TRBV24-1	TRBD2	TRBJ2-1	ATSALGREGLGNEQF
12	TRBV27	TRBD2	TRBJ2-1	ASSFQRGYNEQF
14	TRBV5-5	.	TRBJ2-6	ASSFGVLSGANVLT
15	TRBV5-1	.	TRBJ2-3	ARPRPTSKSSTDTQY
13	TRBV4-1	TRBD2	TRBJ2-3	ASSQVGLAIDTQY
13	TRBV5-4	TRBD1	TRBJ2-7	ASSSPGQGAYEQY
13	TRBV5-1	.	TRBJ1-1	ASSFQGREGTEAF